Sequencing of this T cell receptor (beta chain) was carried out in a study of blood T cell repertoires in COVID-19. Whole-study context: The United States, Italy and Spain provided the acute and convalescent COVID-19 samples.

The sample holds a few counts of this clone. Produced via immunoSEQ multiplex PCR; TCRdb's table is partial and in-frame only. The sample lists approximately 170,000 clones, 80% to 90% occurring once. The germline gives CDR1 MDHEN, CDR2 SYDVKM. CDR3 length equals 16 residues. The V segment lost 7 bases and the J segment 8 bases; nucleotides outside the gene matches: 10. The chain links TRBV28 to TRBJ2-1; TRBD2 aligns across 14 bases. This receptor was obtained from a man between 18 and 29 years old who had recovered from COVID-19. The sequenced material came from peripheral blood. The CDR3 sequence: CASISAGTSGSHEQFF. In DNA form, the CDR3 reads TGTGCCAGCATATCGGCAGGGACTAGCGGGAGCCATGAGCAGTTCTTC.